This T cell receptor beta chain stems from a study of cytomegalovirus exposure and HLA in healthy donors. The V and J ends lost 3 bases and 5 bases, in that order; junction bases with no gene match: 10. Germline lookup yields CDR1 ENHRY and CDR2 SYGVKD. The CDR3 is 17 residues long. In regard to this clone: The antigen remains undetermined.

Regarding the study as a whole: Later analysis showed most CMV-associated TCR beta chains appearing HLA-restricted. Reportedly, HLA-A and HLA-B alleles of most subjects were accurately predicted from TCR beta. Because they were indistinguishable, some V segments, including TRBV6-2 and TRBV6-3, were excluded. The authors later found HLA-associated TCR beta chains more clonally expanded than equally common others.

PCR used 60 Vbeta primers and 13 Jbeta primers. Method: immunoSEQ multiplex PCR; TCRdb's copy keeps in-frame clones and lacks some. Among about 100,000 clones listed, approximately 73% were seen once. This sequence was found in a man aged 25 to 40 in good health and CMV-seronegative. The source material was PBMCs. V gene TRBV10-3 combines with J gene TRBJ1-1, with 12 bases lining up with TRBD1. The CDR3: CAISDLRDRGRATEAFF. The CDR3 region has the DNA TGTGCCATCAGTGACCTACGGGACAGGGGGCGCGCGACTGAAGCTTTCTTT.